The entry that follows covers one TCR beta chain sequence. The antigen remains undetermined. Sequenced by immunoSEQ multiplex PCR; TCRdb stores in-frame clones only, minus some. The repertoire holds tens of thousands of clones, with 90% to 95% as singletons. CDR1 is MDHEN and CDR2 is SYDVKM in the germline V gene. This CDR3 is built from 14 residues. V trimming: 2 bases; J trimming: 5 bases; junction bases outside the gene matches: 3. This sample is drawn from a study of siplizumab effects on memory and regulatory T cells. Findings of the study overall: A major contribution to the alloresponse seemed to be made by naive T cells, which seemed more diverse than memory cells.

The TCR comes from a human donor in good health. V is TRBV28 and J is TRBJ2-3; 8 bases match TRBD1. Sequenced material: CD8+ T cells sorted from blood. The CDR3 loop is CASSLQGALDTQYF. CDR3 sequence (DNA): TGTGCCAGCAGTTTACAGGGGGCTTTAGATACGCAGTATTTT. The variable domain in full, completed from reference TRBV28 and TRBJ2-3, reads DVKVTQSSRYLVKRTGEKVFLECVQDMDHENMFWYRQDPGLGLRLIYFSYDVKMKEKGDIPEGYSVSREKKERFSLILESASTNQTSMYLCASSLQGALDTQYFGPGTRLTVL.